This TCR beta chain was identified during a study of cytomegalovirus exposure and HLA in healthy donors. This CDR3 region has 15 residues. V was pared by 1 base and J by 5 bases, with 14 bases between. Germline assignment: CDR1 SEHNR and CDR2 FQNEAQ (reference sequence). Study-wide points: V- and J-gene trimming in TCR beta was tied to a missense DCLRE1C variant by an analysis performed later. Relative to equally common others, HLA-associated TCR beta chains showed greater clonal expansion in a later analysis. Productive rates of about 87% or about 30% were seen for most TCR beta V segments in an earlier analysis. Links to common viral pathogens appeared, in a later analysis, for several of the most significant clusters.

With respect to this clone: The antigen remains unidentified.

Primers: 60 Vbeta forward and 13 Jbeta reverse. The table came from immunoSEQ multiplex PCR; TCRdb's copy has only in-frame clones and leaves some out. The sample shows about 160,000 clones, around 68% of them seen only once. The clonotype was recovered from a man aged 50 to 60 in good health and CMV-seronegative. Sequencing input: PBMCs. This chain connects TRBV7-9 to TRBJ1-1, with unresolved D. The CDR3 DNA sequence: TGTGCCAGCAGCTTAGTTTTCGGCGGTGGGACTGAAGCTTTCTTT. Its protein is CASSLVFGGGTEAFF.